This T cell receptor (beta chain) was obtained from a study of T-cell reconstitution after alpha-beta-depleted transplantation in children. The CDR3 spans 14 residues. Germline-derived CDR1 and CDR2 are LGHNA and YSLEER. V lost 0 bases to trimming and J lost 9 bases, with 15 bases between them. TCRbeta library construction was performed incorporating unique molecular identifiers. MiXCR, run by TCRdb on the PCR reads, gives a single entry per CDR3 protein. The sample records hundreds of thousands of distinct CDR3 sequences, 16% being singletons. The clonotype comes from a human donor who donated a stem cell graft to a child with acute myeloid leukemia. V is TRBV4-3 and J is TRBJ2-7; D not resolved. This material consisted of PBMCs from the stem cell graft donor, taken from the stem cell graft. CDR3 in DNA: TGCGCCAGCAGCCAAGATCAAATGACCCCCCGGCAGTACTTC. Its protein product is CASSQDQMTPRQYF.